The TCR beta chain described here comes from a study of blood T cell repertoires in COVID-19. Across the whole study: COVID-19 samples, acute and convalescent, were from the United States, Italy and Spain.

The CDR3 totals 14 residues. Per germline, CDR1 MDHEN and CDR2 SYDVKM. Trimming removed 6 bases at V and 5 bases at J, with 11 bases between. This clone has a handful of counts. Methods used by the authors: Nucleated cell number was recorded as an estimate derived from reference gene primer amplification. Clones were sequenced by immunoSEQ multiplex PCR, and TCRdb holds only the in-frame ones, with some missing. The V and J calls and clone size were taken over from that table, and D and trimming were inferred from the DNA. The table lists roughly 300,000 clones, 80% to 90% of them singletons. V gene TRBV28 combines with J gene TRBJ1-6, with a weak D call TRBD1 (6 bases). This clonotype originated in a woman aged 50 to 65 who had recovered from COVID-19. Material for sequencing was peripheral blood. CDR3 loop: CASRRQVDNSPLHF. DNA of the CDR3: TGTGCCAGCAGGAGACAGGTTGATAATTCACCCCTCCACTTT.